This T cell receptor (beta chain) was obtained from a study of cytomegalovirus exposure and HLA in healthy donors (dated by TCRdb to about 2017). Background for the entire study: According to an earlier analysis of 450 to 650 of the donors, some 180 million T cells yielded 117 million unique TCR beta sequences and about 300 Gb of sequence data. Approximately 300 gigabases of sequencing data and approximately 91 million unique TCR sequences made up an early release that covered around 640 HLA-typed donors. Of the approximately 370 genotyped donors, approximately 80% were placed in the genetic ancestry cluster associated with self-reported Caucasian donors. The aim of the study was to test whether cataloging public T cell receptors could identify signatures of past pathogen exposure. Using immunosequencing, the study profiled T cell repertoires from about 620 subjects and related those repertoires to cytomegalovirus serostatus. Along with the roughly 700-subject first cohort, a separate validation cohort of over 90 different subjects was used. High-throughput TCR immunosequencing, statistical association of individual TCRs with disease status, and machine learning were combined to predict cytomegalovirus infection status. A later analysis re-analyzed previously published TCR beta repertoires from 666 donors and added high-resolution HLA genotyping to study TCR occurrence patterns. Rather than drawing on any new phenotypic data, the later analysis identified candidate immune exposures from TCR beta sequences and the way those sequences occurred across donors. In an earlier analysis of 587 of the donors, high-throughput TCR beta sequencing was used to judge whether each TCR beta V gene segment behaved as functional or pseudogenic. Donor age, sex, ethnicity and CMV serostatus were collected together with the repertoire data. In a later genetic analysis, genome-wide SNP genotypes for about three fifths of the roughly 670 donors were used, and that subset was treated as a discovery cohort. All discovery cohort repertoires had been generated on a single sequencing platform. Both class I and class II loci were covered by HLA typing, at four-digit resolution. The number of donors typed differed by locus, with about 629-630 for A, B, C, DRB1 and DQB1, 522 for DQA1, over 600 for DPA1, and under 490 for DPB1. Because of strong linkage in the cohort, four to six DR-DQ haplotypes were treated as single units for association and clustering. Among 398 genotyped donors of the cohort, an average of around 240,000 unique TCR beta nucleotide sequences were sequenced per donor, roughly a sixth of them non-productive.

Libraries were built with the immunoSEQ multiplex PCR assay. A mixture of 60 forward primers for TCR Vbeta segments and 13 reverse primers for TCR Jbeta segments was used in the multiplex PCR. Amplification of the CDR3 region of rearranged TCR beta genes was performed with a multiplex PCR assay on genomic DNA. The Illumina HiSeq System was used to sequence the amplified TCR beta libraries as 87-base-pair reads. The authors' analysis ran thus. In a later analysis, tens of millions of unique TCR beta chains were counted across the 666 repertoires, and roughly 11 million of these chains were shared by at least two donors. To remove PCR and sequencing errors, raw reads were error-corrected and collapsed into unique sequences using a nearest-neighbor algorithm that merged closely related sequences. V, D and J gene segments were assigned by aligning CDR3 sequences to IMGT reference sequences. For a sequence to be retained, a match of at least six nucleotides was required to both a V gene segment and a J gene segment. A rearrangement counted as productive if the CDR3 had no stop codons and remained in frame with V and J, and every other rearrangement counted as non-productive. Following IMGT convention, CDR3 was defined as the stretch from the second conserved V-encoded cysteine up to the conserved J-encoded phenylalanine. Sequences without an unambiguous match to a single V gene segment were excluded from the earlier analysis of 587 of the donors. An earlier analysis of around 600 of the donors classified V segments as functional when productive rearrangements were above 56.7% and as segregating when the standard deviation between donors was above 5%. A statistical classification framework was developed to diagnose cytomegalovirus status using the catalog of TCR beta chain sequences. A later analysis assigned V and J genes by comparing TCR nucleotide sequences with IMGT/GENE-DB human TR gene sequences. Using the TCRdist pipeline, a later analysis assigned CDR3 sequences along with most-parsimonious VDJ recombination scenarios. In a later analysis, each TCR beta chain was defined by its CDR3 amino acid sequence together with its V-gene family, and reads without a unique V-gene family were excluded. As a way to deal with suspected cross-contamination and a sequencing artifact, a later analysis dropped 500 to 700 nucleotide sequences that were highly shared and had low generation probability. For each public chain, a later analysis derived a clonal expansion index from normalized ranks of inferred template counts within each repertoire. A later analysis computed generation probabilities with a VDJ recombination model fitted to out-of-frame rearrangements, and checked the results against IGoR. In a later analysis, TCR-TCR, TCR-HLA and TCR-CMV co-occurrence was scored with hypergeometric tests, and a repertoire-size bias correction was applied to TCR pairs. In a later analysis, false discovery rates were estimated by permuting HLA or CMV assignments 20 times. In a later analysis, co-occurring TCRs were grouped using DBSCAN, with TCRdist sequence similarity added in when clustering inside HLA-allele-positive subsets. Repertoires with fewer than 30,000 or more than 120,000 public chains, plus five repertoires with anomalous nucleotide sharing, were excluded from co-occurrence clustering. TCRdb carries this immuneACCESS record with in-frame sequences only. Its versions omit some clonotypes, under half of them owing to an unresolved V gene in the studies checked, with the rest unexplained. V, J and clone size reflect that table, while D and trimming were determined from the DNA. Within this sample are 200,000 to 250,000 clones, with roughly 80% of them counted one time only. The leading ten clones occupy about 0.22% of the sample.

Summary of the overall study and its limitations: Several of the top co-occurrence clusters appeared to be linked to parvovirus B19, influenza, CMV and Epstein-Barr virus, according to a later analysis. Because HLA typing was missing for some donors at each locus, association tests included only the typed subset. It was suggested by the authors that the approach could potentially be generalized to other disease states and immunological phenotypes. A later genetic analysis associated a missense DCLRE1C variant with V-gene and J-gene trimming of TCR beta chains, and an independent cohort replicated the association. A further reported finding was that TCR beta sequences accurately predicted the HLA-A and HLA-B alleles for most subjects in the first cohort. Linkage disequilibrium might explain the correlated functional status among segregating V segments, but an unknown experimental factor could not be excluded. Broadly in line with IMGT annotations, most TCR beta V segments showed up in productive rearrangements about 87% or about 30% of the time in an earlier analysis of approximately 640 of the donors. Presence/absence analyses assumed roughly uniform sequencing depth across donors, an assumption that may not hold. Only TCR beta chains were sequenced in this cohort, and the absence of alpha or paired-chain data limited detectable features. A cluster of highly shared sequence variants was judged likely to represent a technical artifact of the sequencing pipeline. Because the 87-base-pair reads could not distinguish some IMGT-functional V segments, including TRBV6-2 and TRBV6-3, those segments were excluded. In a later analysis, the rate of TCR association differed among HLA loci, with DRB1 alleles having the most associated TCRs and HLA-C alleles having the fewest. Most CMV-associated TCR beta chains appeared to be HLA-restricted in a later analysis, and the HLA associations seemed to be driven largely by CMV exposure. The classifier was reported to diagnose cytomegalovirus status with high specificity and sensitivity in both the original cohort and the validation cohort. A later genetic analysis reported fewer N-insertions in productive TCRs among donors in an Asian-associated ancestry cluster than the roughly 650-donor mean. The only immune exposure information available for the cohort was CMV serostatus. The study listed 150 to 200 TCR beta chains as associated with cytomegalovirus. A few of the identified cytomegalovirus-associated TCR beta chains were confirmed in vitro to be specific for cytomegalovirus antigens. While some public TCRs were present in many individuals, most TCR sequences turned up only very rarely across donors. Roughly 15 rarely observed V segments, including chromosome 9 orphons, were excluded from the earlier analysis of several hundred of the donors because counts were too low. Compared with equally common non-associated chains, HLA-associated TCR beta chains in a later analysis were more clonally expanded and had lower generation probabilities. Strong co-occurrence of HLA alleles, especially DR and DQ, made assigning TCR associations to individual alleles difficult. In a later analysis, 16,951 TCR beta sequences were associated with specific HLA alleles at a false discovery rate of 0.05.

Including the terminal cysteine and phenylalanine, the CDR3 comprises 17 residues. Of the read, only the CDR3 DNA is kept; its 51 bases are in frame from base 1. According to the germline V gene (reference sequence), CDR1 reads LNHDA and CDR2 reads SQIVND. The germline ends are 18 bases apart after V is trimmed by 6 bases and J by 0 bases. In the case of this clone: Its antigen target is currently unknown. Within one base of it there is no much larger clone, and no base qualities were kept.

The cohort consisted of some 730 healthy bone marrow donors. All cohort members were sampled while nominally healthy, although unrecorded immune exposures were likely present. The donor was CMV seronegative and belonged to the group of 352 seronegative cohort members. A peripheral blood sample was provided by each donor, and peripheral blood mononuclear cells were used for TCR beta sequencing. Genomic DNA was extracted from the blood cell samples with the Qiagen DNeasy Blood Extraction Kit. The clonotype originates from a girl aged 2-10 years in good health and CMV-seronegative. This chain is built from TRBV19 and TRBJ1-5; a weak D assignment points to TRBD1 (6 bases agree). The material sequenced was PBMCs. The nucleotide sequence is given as TGTGCCAGTAGATTGACAGGTTGGAGATATAGCAATCAGCCCCAGCATTTT. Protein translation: CASRLTGWRYSNQPQHF.